The clone carrying this T cell receptor (beta chain) was observed at least ten times. This sample was taken from a study of T-cell reconstitution after alpha-beta-depleted transplantation in children. This CDR3 has 15 amino acids. J gave up 5 bases and V 0 bases, and 3 bases lay outside the gene matches. Germline V gene sequence: CDR1 LGHNA, CDR2 YSLEER. The TCRbeta library incorporated unique molecular identifiers. TCRdb itself ran the PCR reads through MiXCR, one entry per CDR3 protein. The sample consists of 120,000 or so distinct CDR3 sequences, 9% to 12% of them appearing once. This sequence originates from a human donor who donated a stem cell graft to a child with acute lymphoblastic leukemia. Sequencing was performed on PBMCs from the stem cell graft donor, taken from the stem cell graft. The V and J genes are TRBV4-3 and TRBJ2-2; 7 bases match TRBD2. CDR3 nucleotide sequence: TGCGCCAGCAGCCAAGAGGGACTACCTACCGGGGAGCTGTTTTTT. It yields the protein CASSQEGLPTGELFF.